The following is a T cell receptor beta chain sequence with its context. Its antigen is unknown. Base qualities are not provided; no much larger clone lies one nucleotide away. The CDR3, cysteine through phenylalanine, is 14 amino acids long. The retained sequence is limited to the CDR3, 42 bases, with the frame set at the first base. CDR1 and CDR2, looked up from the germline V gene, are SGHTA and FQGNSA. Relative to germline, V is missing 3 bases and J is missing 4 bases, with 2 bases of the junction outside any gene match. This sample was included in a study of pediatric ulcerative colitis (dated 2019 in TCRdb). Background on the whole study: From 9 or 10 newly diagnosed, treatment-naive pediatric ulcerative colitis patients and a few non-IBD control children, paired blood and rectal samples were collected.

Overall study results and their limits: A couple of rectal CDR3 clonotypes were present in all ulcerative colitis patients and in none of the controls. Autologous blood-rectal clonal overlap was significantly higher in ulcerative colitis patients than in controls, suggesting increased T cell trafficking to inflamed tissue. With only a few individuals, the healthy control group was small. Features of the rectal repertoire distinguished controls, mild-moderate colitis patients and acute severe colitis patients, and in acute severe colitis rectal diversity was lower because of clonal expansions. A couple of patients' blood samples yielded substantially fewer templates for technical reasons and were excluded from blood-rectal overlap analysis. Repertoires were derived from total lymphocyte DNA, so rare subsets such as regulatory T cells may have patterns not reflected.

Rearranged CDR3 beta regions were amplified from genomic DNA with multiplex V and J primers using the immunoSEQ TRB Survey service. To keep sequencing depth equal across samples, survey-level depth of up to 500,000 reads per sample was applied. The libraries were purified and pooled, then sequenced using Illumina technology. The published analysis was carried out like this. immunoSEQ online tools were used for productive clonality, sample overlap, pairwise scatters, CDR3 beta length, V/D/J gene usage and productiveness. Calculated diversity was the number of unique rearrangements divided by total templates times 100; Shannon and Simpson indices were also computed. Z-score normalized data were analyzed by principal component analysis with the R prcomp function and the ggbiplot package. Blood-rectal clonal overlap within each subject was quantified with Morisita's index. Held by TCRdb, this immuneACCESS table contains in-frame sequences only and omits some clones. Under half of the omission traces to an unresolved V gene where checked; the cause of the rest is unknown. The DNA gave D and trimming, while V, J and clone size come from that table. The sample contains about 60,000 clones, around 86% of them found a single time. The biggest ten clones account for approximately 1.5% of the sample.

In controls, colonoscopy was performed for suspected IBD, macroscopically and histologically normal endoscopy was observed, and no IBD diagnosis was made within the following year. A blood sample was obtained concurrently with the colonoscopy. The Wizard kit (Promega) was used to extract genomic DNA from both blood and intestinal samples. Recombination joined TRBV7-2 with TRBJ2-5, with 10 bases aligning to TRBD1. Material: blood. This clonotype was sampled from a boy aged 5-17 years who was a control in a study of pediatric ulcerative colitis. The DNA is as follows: TGTGCCAGCAGCTTCGACAGGGGGCGAGAGACCCAGTACTTC. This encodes CASSFDRGRETQYF.